These T cell receptor beta chains were read from a single sample in a study of T-cell reconstitution after alpha-beta-depleted transplantation in children. Each CDR3 protein gets one entry after TCRdb re-called the PCR reads with MiXCR. The repertoire includes fewer than 750,000 distinct CDR3 sequences, more than 20% of them detected once, and less than 15% sits in the top ten. The specimen comprised PBMCs, mostly from graft donor cells, sampled 360 days after TCRalphabeta/CD19-depleted stem cell transplant. Source of these receptors: a boy under two years old who had a stem cell transplant for acute myeloid leukemia, so the T cells may come from the graft donor. Each CDR3 is given without its conserved first and last residue.

v_gene	len	j_gene	CDR3aa
TRBV4-2	17	TRBJ2-2	ASSQVGFEGQGRTGELF
TRBV6-5	11	TRBJ1-1	ASSPGEDTEAF
TRBV7-2	13	TRBJ2-7	ASSVTSGGFYEQY
TRBV12-3/TRBV12-4	11	TRBJ2-7	ASRGVVSYEQY
TRBV7-2	13	TRBJ2-7	ASSFGTGYTYEQY
TRBV4-3	12	TRBJ2-3	ASSHLEGPDTQY
TRBV7-8	11	TRBJ1-2	ASSPGHYYGYT
TRBV7-2	12	TRBJ2-5	ASRRTSVEETQY
TRBV28	12	TRBJ2-3	ASRLGQGRDTQY
TRBV12-3/TRBV12-4	16	TRBJ2-1	ASSLSTQMGFTYNEQF
TRBV7-2	12	TRBJ2-7	ASSLGCHHCEQY
TRBV6-5	15	TRBJ1-2	ASSYSLGGQQNYGYT
TRBV7-2	14	TRBJ2-1	ASSLQAGLPYNEQF
TRBV7-6	11	TRBJ2-1	ASSWELGNEQF
TRBV20-1	11	TRBJ1-3	SADRGAGNTIY
TRBV3-1	15	TRBJ2-7	ASSQDSRQGLNYEQY
TRBV29-1	9	TRBJ2-1	SPRTDNEQF
TRBV6-5	15	TRBJ1-1	ASSYQRGLGVNTEAF
TRBV19	12	TRBJ2-7	ASSTGTFSYEQY
TRBV6-5	13	TRBJ2-2	ASSFEVSWPGELF
TRBV5-1	13	TRBJ2-3	ASSTGLAETDTQY
TRBV12-3/TRBV12-4	12	TRBJ1-1	ASSLKGRDTEAF
TRBV15	17	TRBJ2-2	ATSRDYRAGGPRTGELF
TRBV12-3/TRBV12-4	19	TRBJ2-5	ASSLVRTRLGGTNLQETQY
TRBV4-3	15	TRBJ2-5	ASSQDRVRVGGETQY
TRBV20-1	10	TRBJ2-1	SASPTSRKQF
TRBV6-5	13	TRBJ2-3	ASSYSSYGTDTQY
TRBV4-2	13	TRBJ1-2	ASSQDRRRSYGYT
TRBV27	13	TRBJ1-2	ASSLSIGGAEGYT
TRBV6-4	12	TRBJ1-1	ASSERRGNTEAF
TRBV19	14	TRBJ2-5	ASSIALAGGQETQY
TRBV6-5	14	TRBJ2-3	ASSYSAGGSTDTQY
TRBV4-3	14	TRBJ1-3	ASSQQQGNSGNTIY
TRBV29-1	12	TRBJ2-2	SVEPDSNTGELF
TRBV6-1	12	TRBJ1-3	ASSRQGKTGTIY
TRBV12-3/TRBV12-4	15	TRBJ1-4	ASSYTRTGGRNEKLF
TRBV5-1	13	TRBJ1-5	ASSPSDGRHQPQH
TRBV29-1	15	TRBJ2-1	SVGVLKGMSSYNEQF
TRBV29-1	10	TRBJ1-2	SVEGSLLGYT
TRBV20-1	12	TRBJ1-5	SAAQGLDNQPQH
TRBV11-2	14	TRBJ2-7	ASSFHGTFSFYEQY
TRBV2	12	TRBJ1-1	ASRLELSNTEAF
TRBV19	14	TRBJ2-1	ASSIEGPSGANEQF
TRBV7-2	12	TRBJ1-1	ASSPRSGVTEAF
TRBV24-1	13	TRBJ2-5	ATSDLRGGRETQY
TRBV6-1	14	TRBJ1-5	ASSWDRGRGNQPQH
TRBV4-2	14	TRBJ2-2	ASSQEAGANTGELF
TRBV3-1	10	TRBJ2-5	ASSQEVETQY
TRBV10-3	13	TRBJ1-1	AISEQGRASAEAF
TRBV29-1	15	TRBJ2-3	SVCSRISVIWEGRQY
TRBV18	15	TRBJ2-1	ASSPPFIAGGVDEQF
TRBV5-1	15	TRBJ2-5	ASSRWPSGGRGETQY
TRBV9	13	TRBJ1-2	ASSVVGESGYGYT